A few counts support the clone carrying this TCR beta chain. Here immunoSEQ multiplex PCR was the method, and the copy in TCRdb shows in-frame clones only, minus some. The table lists about 71,000 clones, 85% to 95% of them singletons. This record comes from a study of T cell changes during pregnancy in multiple sclerosis. This receptor was identified in a female donor with multiple sclerosis, enrolled in a pregnancy study. Material: peripheral blood, obtained in the third trimester of pregnancy.

The CDR3, as DNA: TGTGCCAGCAGCTCCGGGACAGCAGGGGCCAACGTCCTGACTTTC. Protein: CASSSGTAGANVLTF. This rearrangement joins TRBV7-3 to TRBJ2-6; 7 nucleotides line up with TRBD1. The V gene end was trimmed by 4 bases and the J gene end by 4 bases; junction bases not matched to a gene: 4. This CDR3 has 15 amino acids. Germline V CDR1 and CDR2: SGHTA, FQGTGA.